These 31 T cell receptor beta chains were all obtained from the same sample, sequenced in a study of low-dose radiotherapy and immunotherapy resistance in tumors. Primers targeting TRAV and TRBV primed first-strand cDNA, covering alpha and beta chains. PCR amplification of the TCRs was performed with Phusion for approximately 20 PCR cycles, and it relied on a constant-region primer together with a V-primer adapter. TCRdb processed the reads anew with MiXCR; each CDR3 protein has one entry. Among about 6,600 distinct CDR3 sequences listed, approximately 53% were seen once. Receptor source: a human donor with advanced metastatic prostate, ovarian, gallbladder or colorectal cancer (not recorded which). This table probably holds off-target reads from a library built for another chain.

J is TRBJ2-7 and V is TRBV10-3; 8 bases map to TRBD2. Germline-derived CDR1 and CDR2 are ENHRY and SYGVKD. Unmatched junction bases numbered 7, after V lost 0 bases and J lost 3 bases. The CDR3 consists of 16 residues. CDR3 sequence (DNA): TGTGCCATCAGTGAGTCGGGAGCGGGAGAGGGCTACGAGCAGTACTTC. Residues: CAISESGAGEGYEQYF.

The genes are TRBV19 and TRBJ2-2, with D unclear. This CDR3 is built from 14 residues. Trimming removed 6 bases from V and 5 bases from J, with 13 bases in between. Looked up from germline, CDR1 is LNHDA and CDR2 is SQIVND (reference sequence). In DNA, the CDR3 is TGTGCCAGTAGCACTGACACCTTTACCGGGGAGCTGTTTTTT. Its translation is CASSTDTFTGELFF.

The chain combines TRBV29-1 with TRBJ1-1; D remains unclear. Trimming pared 4 bases from V and 7 bases from J, leaving 10 bases between. Germline values: CDR1 SQVTM, CDR2 ANQGSEA. The CDR3 extends over 11 amino acids. The CDR3 coding sequence is TGCAGCGTTGTTCTGCAGGATGAAGCTTTCTTT. It encodes CSVVLQDEAFF.

A few counts support this clonotype. J is TRBJ2-7 and V is TRBV5-5; D is undetermined. Germline V CDR1 and CDR2: SGHKS, YYEKEE (reference sequence). The CDR3 loop spans 13 amino acids. The germline V and J ends were trimmed by 0 bases and 5 bases, with 9 bases remaining between them. The CDR3 region is CASSLVILDEQYF. Written as DNA, the CDR3 is TGTGCCAGCAGCTTGGTTATTTTGGACGAGCAGTACTTC.

The genes are TRBV19 and TRBJ2-7; TRBD1 matches at 9 bases. This CDR3 spans 11 amino acids. V gave up 7 bases and J gave up 7 bases; unmatched junction bases: 2. The V gene's germline CDR1 is LNHDA and CDR2 SQIVND (reference sequence). CDR3 sequence reads: CASKDRGEQYF. The CDR3 DNA reads TGTGCCAGTAAGGACAGGGGTGAGCAGTACTTC.

Points on this clonotype: A much larger clone lies a single base off, so this may be a read error. This CDR3 is missing its conserved last phenylalanine or tryptophan, likely due to a read error. The CDR3 DNA is TGTGCCTGGAGTCCGGACACGGACCGTTACAATGAGCAGTTCCTC. Translating it yields CAWSPDTDRYNEQFL. The V call is TRBV30, the J call TRBJ2-1; maybe TRBD1 (5 bases). Trimming cost V 2 bases and J 4 bases, with 15 bases left between them. This CDR3 contains 15 residues. Germline V gene sequence: CDR1 GTSNPN, CDR2 SVGIG (reference sequence).

This clonotype has a handful of counts. The rearrangement links TRBV29-1 to TRBJ2-5; 10 bases agree with TRBD1. With V trimmed by 4 bases and J by 5 bases, 4 bases remained unmatched. Germline loops: CDR1 SQVTM, CDR2 ANQGSEA. The CDR3 covers 13 residues. The CDR3 loop reads CSVGTGGRETQYF. Written as DNA, the CDR3 is TGCAGCGTTGGGACAGGGGGTAGGGAGACCCAGTACTTC. Supplemented by reference TRBV29-1 and TRBJ2-5, the full variable domain reads SAVISQKPSRDICQRGTSLTIQCQVDSQVTMMFWYRQQPGQSLTLIATANQGSEATYESGFVIDKFPISRPNLTFSTLTVSNMSPEDSSIYLCSVGTGGRETQYFGPGTRLLVL.

This chain's CDR3 is CSAPTSDKGYEQYF. CDR3 in DNA: TGCAGTGCTCCGACTAGCGACAAAGGTTACGAGCAGTACTTC. The chain combines TRBV20-1 with TRBJ2-7; 8 nucleotides match TRBD2. V gave up 5 bases and J gave up 4 bases; unmatched junction bases: 10. This CDR3 comprises 14 residues. Germline loops: CDR1 DFQATT, CDR2 SNEGSKA (reference sequence).

V is TRBV28 and J is TRBJ1-1; tentatively, D is TRBD1 (5 bases). V gave up 3 bases and J gave up 2 bases, with 13 bases separating them. The germline V gene has CDR1 MDHEN and CDR2 SYDVKM. CDR3 length: 15 residues. The chain's CDR3 is CASSLVQGGNTEAFF. In DNA, the CDR3 is TGTGCCAGCAGTTTGGTTCAGGGTGGAAACACTGAAGCTTTCTTT.

The J gene is TRBJ1-3, the V gene TRBV3-1; tentative D call: TRBD1 (5 bases). Trimming removed 3 bases at V and 0 bases at J, with 12 bases between. CDR1 is LGHDT, CDR2 YNNKEL, per germline (reference sequence). CDR3 length: 16 residues. CDR3 coding DNA: TGTGCCAGCAGCCATGCGGGGGGAAACTCTGGAAACACCATATATTTT. Translating gives CASSHAGGNSGNTIYF.

The chain is built from TRBV20-1 and TRBJ2-1, with 12 bases aligning to TRBD2. Germline lookup yields CDR1 DFQATT and CDR2 SNEGSKA (reference sequence). J gave up 3 bases and V 3 bases, and 3 bases lay outside the gene matches. This CDR3 contains 15 residues. The CDR3 DNA reads TGCAGTGCTAGCGGACTAGCGGGAAGCTACAATGAGCAGTTCTTC. It translates to CSASGLAGSYNEQFF.

The genes are TRBV20-1 and TRBJ1-3, with 7 bases matching TRBD1. Trimming cost V 0 bases and J 1 base; bases outside gene matches: 3. The CDR3 totals 15 residues. Germline lookup yields CDR1 DFQATT and CDR2 SNEGSKA (reference sequence). The CDR3 is CSARDPTGSGNTIYF. The CDR3 nucleotides are TGCAGTGCTAGAGACCCGACAGGGTCTGGAAACACCATATATTTT.

This chain joins TRBV7-8 and TRBJ2-1; D is perhaps TRBD1 (5 bases). The V gene lost 0 bases and the J gene lost 2 bases, with 17 bases spanning the gap. CDR3 length: 18 residues. CDR1 is SGHVS and CDR2 is FQNEAQ in the germline V gene. CDR3 residues: CASSLALNPVGPYNEQFF. CDR3 nucleotide sequence: TGTGCCAGCAGCTTAGCGCTAAACCCCGTGGGGCCCTACAATGAGCAGTTCTTC.

The V call is TRBV18, the J call TRBJ1-2; the D is unclear. The CDR3 sequence is 15 residues long. Germline-derived CDR1 and CDR2 are KGHSH and LQKENI. Between the trimmed V and J ends, which lost 3 bases and 3 bases, there was a span of 14 bases. For the CDR3, the DNA is TGTGCCAGCTCACCCCTCCCGCAGGTAGACTATGGCTACACCTTC. Translated: CASSPLPQVDYGYTF.

V usage is TRBV20-1 and J usage is TRBJ2-3; 8 positions match TRBD2. The germline gives CDR1 DFQATT, CDR2 SNEGSKA (reference sequence). V trimming: 3 bases; J trimming: 0 bases; junction bases outside the gene matches: 5. The length of the CDR3 is 15 residues. CDR3 bases: TGCAGTGCTAGGGAGCGGGGGATTAGCACAGATACGCAGTATTTT. This gives the protein CSARERGISTDTQYF.

This clonotype was detected only a few times. The rearrangement links TRBV30 to TRBJ2-3, with D unresolved. This CDR3 spans 13 amino acids. The V end lost 5 bases, the J end lost 1 base, and 10 bases lay between the germline ends. Looked up from germline, CDR1 is GTSNPN and CDR2 is SVGIG (reference sequence). In DNA, the CDR3 is TGTGCCTGGGGTGACCGTCGCACAGATACGCAGTATTTT. It yields the protein CAWGDRRTDTQYF.

The rearrangement links TRBV26 to TRBJ1-2. TRBV26 is described as a pseudogene. The CDR3 length is 12 residues. The CDR3 protein is CASSQYPNGYTF. CDR3 bases: TGTGCCAGCAGCCAGTACCCAAACGGCTACACCTTC.

The gene calls are TRBV20-1 and TRBJ2-5, with 8 bases matching TRBD2. Germline CDR1 is DFQATT and CDR2 is SNEGSKA (reference sequence). The CDR3 sequence is 11 residues long. The CDR3 sequence: CSGGAGETQYF. CDR3 sequence (DNA): TGCAGCGGGGGGGCCGGGGAGACCCAGTACTTC.

The CDR3 region has the DNA TGCGCCAGCAGGGAGTACACCGGGGAGCTGTTTTTT. It specifies CASREYTGELFF. This chain connects TRBV5-1 to TRBJ2-2; D not certain. This CDR3 has 12 residues. Trimming removed 5 bases at V and 3 bases at J, with 5 bases between. Germline CDR1 reads SGHRS; CDR2 reads YFSETQ.

This rearrangement joins TRBV6-8 to TRBJ2-1; D unresolved. The germline CDR1 and CDR2 sequences are MNHGY and SAAAGT. The length of the CDR3 is 15 residues. V lost 2 bases and J lost 0, with 8 bases in between. The CDR3 loop reads CASSYEASSYNEQFF. The CDR3 DNA follows: TGTGCCAGCAGTTACGAGGCAAGCTCCTACAATGAGCAGTTCTTC.

V and J are TRBV19 and TRBJ1-5; 9 nucleotides match TRBD1. CDR3 size: 16 residues. Germline trimming cut 7 bases from V and 5 bases from J; bases unmatched to any gene: 12. Germline CDR1 is LNHDA and CDR2 is SQIVND (reference sequence). The CDR3 reads CASMGRTGVWYQPQHF. Written as DNA, the CDR3 is TGTGCCAGTATGGGGAGGACAGGGGTATGGTATCAGCCCCAGCATTTT.

Only a few counts were recorded for this clonotype. The chain is built from TRBV6-6 and TRBJ2-1, with TRBD1 matching over 11 bases. The CDR3 consists of 17 residues. V gave up 0 bases and J gave up 4 bases; unmatched junction bases: 5. The germline V gene encodes CDR1 MNHNY and CDR2 SVGAGI (reference sequence). Written as DNA, the CDR3 is TGTGCCAGCAGTTACTCTGGGACAGGGGGAGTTTACAATGAGCAGTTCTTC. Translated, it gives CASSYSGTGGVYNEQFF.

The V and J genes are TRBV6-5 and TRBJ1-2; 7 positions agree with TRBD1. Per germline, CDR1 MNHEY and CDR2 SVGAGI. The V gene end was trimmed by 8 bases and the J gene end by 4 bases; junction bases not matched to a gene: 7. The CDR3 has 13 amino acids. This CDR3 reads CASAQGTAYGYTF. The DNA of the CDR3 is TGTGCCAGCGCACAGGGGACGGCCTATGGCTACACCTTC.

Comment on this clonotype: Its ends do not fully match the called genes, so a read error is possible. V gene TRBV7-6 combines with J gene TRBJ1-1; no clear D gene. Germline V lookup: CDR1 SGHVS, CDR2 FNYEAQ. The CDR3 contains 15 residues. For the CDR3, the DNA is TGTGTCAGCAGCACCGGACGCTGGGGGAACACTGAAGCTTTCTTT. As protein: CVSSTGRWGNTEAFF.

The CDR3 bases are TGCGCCAGCAGCCTCACGGATCACGTCTACGAGCAGTACTTC. It yields the protein CASSLTDHVYEQYF. V gene TRBV5-1 combines with J gene TRBJ2-7; the D is unclear. V dropped 4 bases and J dropped 3 bases, with 14 bases sitting between them. CDR3 length equals 14 residues. Germline V lookup: CDR1 SGHRS, CDR2 YFSETQ. Full variable domain (missing parts from reference TRBV5-1 and TRBJ2-7): KAGVTQTPRYLIKTRGQQVTLSCSPISGHRSVSWYQQTPGQGLQFLFEYFSETQRNKGNFPGRFSGRQFSNSRSEMNVSTLELGDSALYLCASSLTDHVYEQYFGPGTRLTVT.

This sequence joins TRBV28 and TRBJ2-3; 13 bases line up with TRBD2. J lost 4 bases, V lost 9 bases, and 16 bases had no gene match. Germline CDR1 and CDR2: MDHEN and SYDVKM. The CDR3 totals 18 residues. CDR3 DNA: TGTGCCAGTCTCACTAGCGGGAGGGCCGGGTATACTGCAGATACGCAGTATTTT. Protein product: CASLTSGRAGYTADTQYF. The whole variable domain, remainder taken from reference TRBV28 and TRBJ2-3, is DVKVTQSSRYLVKRTGEKVFLECVQDMDHENMFWYRQDPGLGLRLIYFSYDVKMKEKGDIPEGYSVSREKKERFSLILESASTNQTSMYLCASLTSGRAGYTADTQYFGPGTRLTVL.

The rearrangement joins TRBV6-8 to TRBJ2-3, with TRBD1 identical over 10 bases. The CDR3 length is 19 residues. The V and J ends lost 2 bases and 1 base, in that order; junction bases with no gene match: 12. CDR1 is MNHGY, CDR2 SAAAGT, per germline. As DNA, the CDR3 is TGTGCCAGCAGTTACGACGGGACAGGGGCCGCTGGGGGCACAGATACGCAGTATTTT. Its translation: CASSYDGTGAAGGTDTQYF.

The genes are TRBV7-9 and TRBJ1-5; 11 bases match TRBD1. This CDR3 spans 14 amino acids. V lost 5 bases to trimming and J lost 6 bases; unmatched junction nucleotides: 3. The germline V gene encodes CDR1 SEHNR and CDR2 FQNEAQ (reference sequence). CDR3: CASSQGQGGQPQHF. CDR3 DNA: TGTGCCAGCAGCCAGGGACAGGGGGGTCAGCCCCAGCATTTT.

Only a few counts were recorded for this clonotype. The J gene is TRBJ1-1, the V gene TRBV5-4; D not certain. In germline, CDR1 is SGHNT, CDR2 YYREEE (reference sequence). V was shortened by 2 bases and J by 2 bases, with 10 bases between the two germline ends. CDR3 length: 14 amino acids. The CDR3 region has the DNA TGTGCCAGCAGCTTCAGCAGATTAAACACTGAAGCTTTCTTT. Amino acids: CASSFSRLNTEAFF.

This clonotype showed up just once. This chain links TRBV28 with TRBJ2-7; weak D call: TRBD1 (5 bases). Germline V CDR1 and CDR2: MDHEN, SYDVKM. CDR3 length equals 15 residues. V was pared by 6 bases and J by 1 base, with 16 bases between. Here the CDR3 reads CASRLQGVGSYEQYF. The CDR3 DNA follows: TGTGCCAGCAGGTTGCAGGGTGTTGGGTCCTACGAGCAGTACTTC.

V is TRBV18 and J is TRBJ1-5, with TRBD1 as a possible D gene (5 bases). V lost 3 bases and J lost 1, with 13 bases in between. Germline V lookup: CDR1 KGHSH, CDR2 LQKENI. The CDR3 is 16 amino acids. CDR3 nucleotides: TGTGCCAGCTCACCTCCAGGGATTGGGAGCAATCAGCCCCAGCATTTT. Amino acids: CASSPPGIGSNQPQHF.